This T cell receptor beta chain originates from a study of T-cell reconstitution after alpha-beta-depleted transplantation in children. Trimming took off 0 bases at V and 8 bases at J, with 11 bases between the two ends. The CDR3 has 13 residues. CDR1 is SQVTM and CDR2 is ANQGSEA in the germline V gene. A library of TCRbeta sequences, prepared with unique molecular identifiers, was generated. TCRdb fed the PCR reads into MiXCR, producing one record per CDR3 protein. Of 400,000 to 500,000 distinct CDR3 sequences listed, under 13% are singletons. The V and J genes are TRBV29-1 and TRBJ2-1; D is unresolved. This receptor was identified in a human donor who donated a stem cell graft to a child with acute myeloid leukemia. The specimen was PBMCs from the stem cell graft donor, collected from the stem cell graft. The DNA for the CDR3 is TGCAGCGTTGAAGACAACATGTCAGATGAGCAGTTCTTC. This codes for CSVEDNMSDEQFF.